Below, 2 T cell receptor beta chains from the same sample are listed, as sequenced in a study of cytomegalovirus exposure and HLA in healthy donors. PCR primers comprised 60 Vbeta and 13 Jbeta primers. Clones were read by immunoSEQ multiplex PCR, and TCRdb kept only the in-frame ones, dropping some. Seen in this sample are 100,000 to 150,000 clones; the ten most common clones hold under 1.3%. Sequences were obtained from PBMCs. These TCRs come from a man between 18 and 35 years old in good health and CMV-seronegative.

Written as DNA, the CDR3 is TGTGCCAGCAGTTGGGACAGGGGGGGTTCCGGTCAGCCCCAGCATTTT. This sequence encodes CASSWDRGGSGQPQHF. This chain uses TRBV28 with TRBJ1-5; 11 nucleotides agree with TRBD1. The V segment lost 4 bases and the J segment 6 bases; nucleotides outside the gene matches: 8. The CDR3 sequence is 16 residues long. Germline CDR1 and CDR2: MDHEN and SYDVKM.

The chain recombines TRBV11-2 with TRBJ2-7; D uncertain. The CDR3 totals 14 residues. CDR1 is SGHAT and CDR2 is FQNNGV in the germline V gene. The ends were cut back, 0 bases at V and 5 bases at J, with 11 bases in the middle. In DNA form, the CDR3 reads TGTGCCAGCAGCTTAGATCGTGTCCCCCACGAGCAGTACTTC. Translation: CASSLDRVPHEQYF. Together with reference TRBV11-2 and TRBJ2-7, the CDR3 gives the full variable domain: EAGVAQSPRYKIIEKRQSVAFWCNPISGHATLYWYQQILGQGPKLLIQFQNNGVVDDSQLPKDRFSAERLKGVDSTLKIQPAKLEDSAVYLCASSLDRVPHEQYFGPGTRLTVT.